One and the same sample provided the 20 T cell receptor beta chains below, sequenced in a study of CD8 T cells in ankylosing spondylitis. MiXCR, run by TCRdb on the 5' RACE reads, gives a single entry per CDR3 protein. The sample holds tens of thousands of distinct CDR3 sequences, 6.5% to 9% seen once. Source material: blood, either unsorted or a sorted T cell fraction (not recorded which). These receptors were obtained from a female donor with ankylosing spondylitis or in good health (not recorded which).

This clonotype was recorded a few times. This chain joins TRBV20-1 and TRBJ2-3; D assignment may be TRBD1 or TRBD2 (6 bases each). V lost 0 bases, J lost 5 bases, and 21 bases lay in between. CDR1 DFQATT and CDR2 SNEGSKA come from the germline V gene (reference sequence). CDR3 size: 17 residues. CDR3 sequence: CSAREYRAGRGGDTQYF. Written as DNA, the CDR3 is TGCAGTGCTAGAGAGTACCGTGCGGGGCGAGGGGGAGATACGCAGTATTTT.

This clonotype was observed at least ten times. V gene TRBV15 combines with J gene TRBJ2-3, with 8 bases matching TRBD1. Germline loops: CDR1 LNHNV, CDR2 YYDKDF (reference sequence). CDR3 length equals 17 residues. With 2 bases clipped from V and 1 base from J, the junction kept 8 bases outside the gene matches. As DNA, the CDR3 is TGTGCCACCAGCAGACCGCAGGGGGCGCGTGGCACAGATACGCAGTATTTT. Translated, it gives CATSRPQGARGTDTQYF. The complete variable domain, with remaining parts taken from reference TRBV15 and TRBJ2-3, reads DAMVIQNPRYQVTQFGKPVTLSCSQTLNHNVMYWYQQKSSQAPKLLFHYYDKDFNNEADTPDNFQSRRPNTSFCFLDIRSPGLGDTAMYLCATSRPQGARGTDTQYFGPGTRLTVL.

This clonotype was recorded many times. The rearrangement uses TRBV9 and TRBJ1-1; a weak D match, TRBD1 (6 bases). There are 13 residues in the CDR3. V shed 4 bases and J shed 5 bases, with 12 bases lying between them. The germline V gene has CDR1 SGDLS and CDR2 YYNGEE. CDR3 nucleotides: TGTGCCAGCAGCCTACCCACAGGGACTGAAGCTTTCTTT. This translates into CASSLPTGTEAFF. Drawing the rest from reference TRBV9 and TRBJ1-1, the complete variable domain is DSGVTQTPKHLITATGQRVTLRCSPRSGDLSVYWYQQSLDQGLQFLIQYYNGEERAKGNILERFSAQQFPDLHSELNLSSLELGDSALYFCASSLPTGTEAFFGQGTRLTVV.

V is TRBV28 and J is TRBJ1-5; perhaps TRBD1 as D (5 bases). Trimming left V 3 bases short and J 1 base short, with 16 bases between. The CDR3 spans 17 residues. Germline V gene lookup returns CDR1 MDHEN and CDR2 SYDVKM. CDR3 DNA: TGTGCCAGCAGTTTCTGGGGAGGGGAAGGAAGCAATCAGCCCCAGCATTTT. Its translation: CASSFWGGEGSNQPQHF.

This clonotype was counted many times. This chain joins TRBV5-1 and TRBJ2-1; D is tentatively TRBD1 or TRBD2 (6 bases each). The CDR3 is 17 residues long. Looked up from germline, CDR1 is SGHRS and CDR2 is YFSETQ. Trimming pared 0 bases from V and 5 bases from J, leaving 18 bases between. The CDR3 DNA reads TGCGCCAGCAGCTTGGCCGGAGGGGGGACCATAGACAATGAGCAGTTCTTC. Translated, it gives CASSLAGGGTIDNEQFF.

This chain links TRBV7-2 with TRBJ1-4; D uncertain. Deletions cut 1 base from V and 0 bases from J, with 9 bases between. Germline V gene sequence: CDR1 SGHTA, CDR2 FQGNSA. The CDR3 length is 16 residues. The CDR3 region has the DNA TGTGCCAGCAGCTTAGAGCCAACAGCAACTAATGAAAAACTGTTTTTT. It encodes CASSLEPTATNEKLFF.

This clonotype was observed many times. The rearrangement uses TRBV29-1 and TRBJ1-2; D remains unclear. V was cut by 0 bases and J by 2 bases, with 4 bases left in between. This CDR3 spans 12 amino acids. Per germline, CDR1 SQVTM and CDR2 ANQGSEA. CDR3: CSVEDLNYGYTF. CDR3 nucleotide sequence: TGCAGCGTTGAAGACTTGAACTATGGCTACACCTTC.

This clonotype occurred many times. The chain joins TRBV5-6 to TRBJ2-7; D possibly corresponds to TRBD1 (5 bases). Germline V gives CDR1 SGHDT, CDR2 YYEEEE. The CDR3 contains 15 residues. V lost 2 bases to trimming and J lost 0 bases, with 12 bases between them. Here the CDR3 reads CASSFLDSSSYEQYF. The CDR3 nucleotides are TGTGCCAGCAGCTTCCTCGACAGCAGCTCCTACGAGCAGTACTTC.

This clonotype showed up just a few times. V and J are TRBV5-1 and TRBJ1-1; D may be TRBD1 (6 bases). The germline V gene has CDR1 SGHRS and CDR2 YFSETQ. Trimming cost V 4 bases and J 0 bases, with 10 bases left between them. The CDR3 is 14 residues long. CDR3 in amino acids: CASSGDRMNTEAFF. In DNA, the CDR3 is TGCGCCAGCAGCGGCGACAGGATGAACACTGAAGCTTTCTTT.

This clonotype was counted only a few times. A much more abundant neighbour one base away suggests this may be a read error. The chain carries TRBV28 and TRBJ2-1; D gene ambiguous. The CDR3 runs to 14 residues. Germline V gives CDR1 MDHEN, CDR2 SYDVKM. CDR3 loop: CASSFQESYNAQFF. The CDR3, as DNA: TGTGCCAGCAGTTTTCAGGAATCCTACAATGCGCAGTTCTTC. Drawing the rest from reference TRBV28 and TRBJ2-1, the complete variable domain is DVKVTQSSRYLVKRTGEKVFLECVQDMDHENMFWYRQDPGLGLRLIYFSYDVKMKEKGDIPEGYSVSREKKERFSLILESASTNQTSMYLCASSFQESYNAQFFGPGTRLTVL.

This clonotype was detected ten times or more. The CDR3 coding sequence is TGCGCCAGCAGCTTCGGGGGGGGCTTGGCTAATGAAAAACTGTTTTTT. It specifies CASSFGGGLANEKLFF. This chain uses TRBV5-1 with TRBJ1-4, with a possible D match to TRBD1 (6 bases). The V gene's germline CDR1 is SGHRS and CDR2 YFSETQ. The CDR3 is made up of 16 amino acids. The V and J ends lost 2 bases and 3 bases respectively, with 14 bases between them.

This clonotype was detected ten times or more. The chain combines TRBV5-1 with TRBJ2-6; no clear D. The germline gives CDR1 SGHRS, CDR2 YFSETQ. The V gene lost 1 base and the J gene lost 2 bases, with 7 bases spanning the gap. The CDR3 totals 15 residues. CDR3 DNA: TGCGCCAGCAGCTTGCTAAATCCTGGGGCCAACGTCCTGACTTTC. Its protein product is CASSLLNPGANVLTF.

The rearrangement links TRBV7-2 to TRBJ2-5, with D perhaps matching TRBD2 (6 bases). In germline, CDR1 is SGHTA, CDR2 FQGNSA. The CDR3 has 17 amino acids. Trimming stripped 4 bases from V and 2 bases from J, with 20 bases between. The CDR3 loop reads CASSSPLAVGQQETQYF. In nucleotides, the CDR3 is TGTGCCAGCAGCTCTCCATTAGCGGTGGGGCAGCAAGAGACCCAGTACTTC.

This clonotype occurred many times. The rearrangement joins TRBV12-3 or TRBV12-4 to TRBJ2-2; D gene uncertain. The V gene lost 3 bases and the J gene lost 7 bases, with 3 bases spanning the gap. The CDR3 is made up of 11 amino acids. The CDR3 protein is CASSFFGELFF. For the CDR3, the DNA is TGTGCCAGCAGTTTCTTCGGGGAGCTGTTTTTT.

This clonotype showed up many times. Germline is not matched at one junction end, which may reflect a read error. The genes are TRBV7-9 and TRBJ1-5; 7 positions agree with TRBD1. Germline V gene lookup returns CDR1 SEHNR and CDR2 FQNEAQ (reference sequence). This CDR3 spans 14 amino acids. CDR3 in DNA: TGCGCCAGCAGCTTGGGCCAGGGGGGTCAGCCCCAGCATTTT. Protein: CASSLGQGGQPQHF.

This clonotype occurred many times. The chain has TRBV20-1 and TRBJ1-6; D gene ambiguous. The CDR3 spans 16 residues. V was shortened by 0 bases and J by 5 bases, with 14 bases between the two germline ends. The germline CDR1 and CDR2 sequences are DFQATT and SNEGSKA (reference sequence). The CDR3 DNA reads as TGCAGTGCTAGAGATCCTACAGCAGGAAATAATTCACCCCTCCACTTT. This encodes CSARDPTAGNNSPLHF.

This clonotype turned up a few times. The V call is TRBV7-2, the J call TRBJ2-1; TRBD2 agrees at 8 bases. V was clipped by 2 bases and J by 2 bases; unmatched bases: 2. Germline-derived CDR1 and CDR2 are SGHTA and FQGNSA. The CDR3 runs 15 residues. CDR3 sequence (DNA): TGTGCCAGCAGCTTACCCGGGGGGGCCTACAATGAGCAGTTCTTC. Protein product: CASSLPGGAYNEQFF.

This clonotype was seen many times. The V gene is TRBV24-1, the J gene TRBJ2-3; 13 bases map to TRBD2. V dropped 3 bases and J dropped 1; count of bases not matched to a gene: 3. There are 17 residues in the CDR3. The germline V gene encodes CDR1 KGHDR and CDR2 SFDVKD. The CDR3 loop reads CATSDRTSGGGTDTQYF. In DNA form, the CDR3 reads TGTGCCACCAGTGATCGTACTAGCGGGGGGGGCACAGATACGCAGTATTTT.

In its sample, this clonotype was seen many times. The CDR3 spells CASSKVGVNTEAFF. CDR3 nucleotide sequence: TGCGCCAGCAGCAAGGTTGGGGTGAACACTGAAGCTTTCTTT. This chain connects TRBV5-1 to TRBJ1-1; D uncertain. CDR1 and CDR2 (germline): SGHRS, YFSETQ. Trimming stripped 4 bases from V and 0 bases from J, with 10 bases between. The CDR3 is 14 residues long.

This clonotype was counted many times. This chain uses TRBV10-3 with TRBJ1-5; TRBD1 is a possible D gene (5 bases). Trimming left V 10 bases short and J 4 bases short, with 11 bases between. CDR1 is ENHRY, CDR2 SYGVKD, per germline. This CDR3 is 12 amino acids long. This chain's CDR3 is CATRTPNQPQHF. DNA for the CDR3: TGTGCCACCAGGACACCTAATCAGCCCCAGCATTTT.